This TCR beta chain was identified in a study of control samples from healthy donors and cancer patients. The CDR3 length is 15 residues. The ends lost 2 bases at V and 4 bases at J; junction bases unmatched: 5. Germline V gene sequence: CDR1 MNHEY, CDR2 SVGAGI. Clones were read by immunoSEQ multiplex PCR, and TCRdb kept only the in-frame ones, dropping some. Of tens of thousands of clones in the sample, roughly 84% were seen once. The origin of this receptor is a man between 65 and 79 years old with lung cancer. The sample taken for sequencing was PBMCs. The rearrangement uses TRBV6-5 and TRBJ2-7, with 10 bases fitting TRBD2. The CDR3 reads CASSYKRGGIYEQYF. Here the CDR3 DNA reads TGTGCCAGCAGTTACAAGCGGGGGGGAATTTACGAGCAGTACTTC.